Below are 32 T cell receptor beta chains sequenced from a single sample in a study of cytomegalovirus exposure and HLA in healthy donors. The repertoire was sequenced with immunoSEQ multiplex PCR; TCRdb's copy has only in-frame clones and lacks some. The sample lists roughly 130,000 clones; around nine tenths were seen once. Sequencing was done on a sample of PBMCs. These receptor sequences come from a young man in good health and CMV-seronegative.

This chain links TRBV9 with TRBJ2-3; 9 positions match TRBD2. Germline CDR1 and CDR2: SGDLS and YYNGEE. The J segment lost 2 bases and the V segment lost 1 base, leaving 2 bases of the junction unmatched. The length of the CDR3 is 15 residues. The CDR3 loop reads CASSVPSGNTDTQYF. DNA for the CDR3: TGTGCCAGCAGCGTACCTAGCGGGAACACAGATACGCAGTATTTT.

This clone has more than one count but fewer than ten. The CDR3 is CASSPRGGVDYGYTF. The CDR3 nucleotides are TGTGCCAGCAGCCCTCGGGGGGGTGTGGACTATGGCTACACCTTC. This chain links TRBV7-3 with TRBJ1-2; D is perhaps TRBD1 (5 bases). Trimming removed 5 bases at V and 3 bases at J, with 16 bases between. The CDR3 length is 15 residues. The germline CDR1 and CDR2 sequences are SGHTA and FQGTGA.

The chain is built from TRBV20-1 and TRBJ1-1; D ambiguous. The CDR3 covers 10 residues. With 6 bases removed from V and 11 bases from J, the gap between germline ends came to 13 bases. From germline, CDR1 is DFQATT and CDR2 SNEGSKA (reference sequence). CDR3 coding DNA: TGCAGTGCGGAAAAGGGAGTCGCTTTCTTT. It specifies CSAEKGVAFF.

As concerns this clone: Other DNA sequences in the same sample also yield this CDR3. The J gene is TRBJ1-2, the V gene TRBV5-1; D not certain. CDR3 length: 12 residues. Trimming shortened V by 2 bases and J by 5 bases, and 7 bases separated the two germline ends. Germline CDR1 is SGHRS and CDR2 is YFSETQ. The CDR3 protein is CASSLEGYGYTF. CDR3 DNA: TGCGCCAGCAGCTTAGAGGGATATGGCTACACCTTC.

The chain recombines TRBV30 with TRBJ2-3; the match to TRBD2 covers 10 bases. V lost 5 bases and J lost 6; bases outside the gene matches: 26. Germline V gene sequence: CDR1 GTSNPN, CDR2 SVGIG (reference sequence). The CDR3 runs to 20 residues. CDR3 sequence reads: CAWFTGPTSGMNIERDTQYF. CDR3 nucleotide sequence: TGTGCCTGGTTTACGGGCCCCACTAGCGGGATGAATATTGAGCGGGATACGCAGTATTTT.

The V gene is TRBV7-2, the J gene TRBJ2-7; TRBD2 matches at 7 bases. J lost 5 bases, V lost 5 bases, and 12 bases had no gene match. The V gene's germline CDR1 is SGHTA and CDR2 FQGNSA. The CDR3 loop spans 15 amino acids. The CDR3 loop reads CASSTAGPPKDEQYF. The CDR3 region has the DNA TGTGCCAGCAGCACAGCGGGGCCCCCCAAAGACGAGCAGTACTTC.

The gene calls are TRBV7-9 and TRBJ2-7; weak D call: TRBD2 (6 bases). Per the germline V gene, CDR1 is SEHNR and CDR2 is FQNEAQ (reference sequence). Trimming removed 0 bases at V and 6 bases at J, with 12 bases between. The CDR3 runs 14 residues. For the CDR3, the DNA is TGTGCCAGCAGCTTAGCGGGACTGCCAACCGAGCAGTACTTC. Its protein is CASSLAGLPTEQYF.

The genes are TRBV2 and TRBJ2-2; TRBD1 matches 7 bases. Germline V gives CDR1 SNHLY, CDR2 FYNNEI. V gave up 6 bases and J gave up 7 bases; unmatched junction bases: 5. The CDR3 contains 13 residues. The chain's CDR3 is CASRGTGVGELFF. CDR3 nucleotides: TGTGCCAGCAGGGGAACAGGGGTCGGGGAGCTGTTTTTT.

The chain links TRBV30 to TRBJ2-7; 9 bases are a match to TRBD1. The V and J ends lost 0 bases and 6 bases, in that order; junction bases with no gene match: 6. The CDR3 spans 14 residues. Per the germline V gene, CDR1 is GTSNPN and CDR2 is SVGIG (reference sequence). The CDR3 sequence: CAWSVHRGLGEQYF. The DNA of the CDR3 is TGTGCCTGGAGTGTACACAGGGGGCTAGGCGAGCAGTACTTC.

For the CDR3, the DNA is TGCGCCAGCAGTGTCTTAGCGGTGCAAGAGACCCAGTACTTC. It specifies CASSVLAVQETQYF. This rearrangement joins TRBV10-1 to TRBJ2-5; D may be TRBD2 (6 bases). The V gene's germline CDR1 is WNHNN and CDR2 SYGVQD (reference sequence). The CDR3 has 14 residues. The V gene lost 4 bases and the J gene lost 2 bases, with 11 bases spanning the gap.

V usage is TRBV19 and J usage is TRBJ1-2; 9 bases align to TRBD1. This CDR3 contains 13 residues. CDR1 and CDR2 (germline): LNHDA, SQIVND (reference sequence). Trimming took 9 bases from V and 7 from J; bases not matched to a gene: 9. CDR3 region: CASAPGQGVGYTF. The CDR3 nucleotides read TGTGCCAGCGCCCCGGGACAGGGAGTTGGCTACACCTTC.

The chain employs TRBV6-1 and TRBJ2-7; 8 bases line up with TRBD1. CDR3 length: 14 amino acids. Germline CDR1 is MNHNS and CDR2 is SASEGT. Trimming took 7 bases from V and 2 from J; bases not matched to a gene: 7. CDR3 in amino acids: CASIFRDRTYEQYF. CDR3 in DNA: TGTGCCAGCATTTTTCGGGACAGGACCTACGAGCAGTACTTC.

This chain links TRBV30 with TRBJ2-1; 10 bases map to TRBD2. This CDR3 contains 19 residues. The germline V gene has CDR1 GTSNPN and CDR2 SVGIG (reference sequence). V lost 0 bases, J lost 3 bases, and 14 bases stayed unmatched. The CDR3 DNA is TGTGCCTGGAGTGTAGGGAGACTAGCGGGTCCAACCATCTACAATGAGCAGTTCTTC. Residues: CAWSVGRLAGPTIYNEQFF.

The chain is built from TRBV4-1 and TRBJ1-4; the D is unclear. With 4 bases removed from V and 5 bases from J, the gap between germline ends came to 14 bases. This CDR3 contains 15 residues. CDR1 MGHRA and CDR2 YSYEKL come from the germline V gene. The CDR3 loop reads CASSPPVGGNEKLFF. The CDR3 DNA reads TGCGCCAGCAGCCCCCCCGTCGGCGGGAATGAAAAACTGTTTTTT.

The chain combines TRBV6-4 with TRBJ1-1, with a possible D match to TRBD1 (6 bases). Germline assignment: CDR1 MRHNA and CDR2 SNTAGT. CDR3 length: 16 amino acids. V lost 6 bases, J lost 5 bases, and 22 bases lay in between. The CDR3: CASSVHGDGRGTEAFF. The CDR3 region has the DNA TGTGCCAGCAGCGTCCATGGGGATGGAAGGGGGACTGAAGCTTTCTTT.

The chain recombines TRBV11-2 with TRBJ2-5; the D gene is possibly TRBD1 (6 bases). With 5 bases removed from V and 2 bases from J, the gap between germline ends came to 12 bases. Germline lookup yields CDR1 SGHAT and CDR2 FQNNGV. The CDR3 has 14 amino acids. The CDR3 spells CASSTIGTQETQYF. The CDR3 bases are TGTGCCAGCAGCACGATCGGGACACAAGAGACCCAGTACTTC.

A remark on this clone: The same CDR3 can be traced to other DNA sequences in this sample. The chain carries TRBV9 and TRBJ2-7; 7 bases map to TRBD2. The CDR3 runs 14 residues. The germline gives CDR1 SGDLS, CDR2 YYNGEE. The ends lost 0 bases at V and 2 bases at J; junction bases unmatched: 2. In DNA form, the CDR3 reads TGTGCCAGCAGCGTAGATGGGGGGGCCTACGAGCAGTACTTC. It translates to CASSVDGGAYEQYF. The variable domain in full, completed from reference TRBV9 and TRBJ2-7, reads DSGVTQTPKHLITATGQRVTLRCSPRSGDLSVYWYQQSLDQGLQFLIQYYNGEERAKGNILERFSAQQFPDLHSELNLSSLELGDSALYFCASSVDGGAYEQYFGPGTRLTVT.

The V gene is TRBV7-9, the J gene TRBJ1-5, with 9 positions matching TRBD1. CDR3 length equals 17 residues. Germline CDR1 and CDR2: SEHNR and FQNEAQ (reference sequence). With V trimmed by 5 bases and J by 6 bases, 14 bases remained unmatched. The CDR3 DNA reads TGTGCCAGCAGCCCCAGTATACGTGGGACAGGGCGTCAGCCCCAGCATTTT. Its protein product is CASSPSIRGTGRQPQHF.

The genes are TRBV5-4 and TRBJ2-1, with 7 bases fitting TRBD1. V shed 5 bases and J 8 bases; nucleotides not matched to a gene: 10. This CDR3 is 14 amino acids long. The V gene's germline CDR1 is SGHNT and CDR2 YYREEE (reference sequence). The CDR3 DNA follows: TGTGCCAGCAGTAATAGGGGGCCAGGGGATGAGCAGTTCTTC. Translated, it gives CASSNRGPGDEQFF.

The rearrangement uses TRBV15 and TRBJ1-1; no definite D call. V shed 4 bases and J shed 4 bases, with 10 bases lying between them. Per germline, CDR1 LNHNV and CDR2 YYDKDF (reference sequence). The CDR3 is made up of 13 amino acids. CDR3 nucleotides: TGTGCCACCAGCACCCGGTCGGGCACTGAAGCTTTCTTT. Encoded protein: CATSTRSGTEAFF. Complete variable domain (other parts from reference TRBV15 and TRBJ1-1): DAMVIQNPRYQVTQFGKPVTLSCSQTLNHNVMYWYQQKSSQAPKLLFHYYDKDFNNEADTPDNFQSRRPNTSFCFLDIRSPGLGDTAMYLCATSTRSGTEAFFGQGTRLTVV.

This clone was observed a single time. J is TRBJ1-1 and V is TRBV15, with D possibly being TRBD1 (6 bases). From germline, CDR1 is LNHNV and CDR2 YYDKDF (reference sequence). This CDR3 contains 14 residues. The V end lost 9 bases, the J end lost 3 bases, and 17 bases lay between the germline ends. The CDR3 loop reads CATGYRVADTEAFF. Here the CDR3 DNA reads TGTGCCACTGGGTACAGGGTGGCGGACACTGAAGCTTTCTTT.

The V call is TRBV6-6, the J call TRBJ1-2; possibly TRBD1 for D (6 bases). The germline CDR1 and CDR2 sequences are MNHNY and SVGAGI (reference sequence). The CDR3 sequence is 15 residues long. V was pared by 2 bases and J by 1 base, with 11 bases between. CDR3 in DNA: TGTGCCAGCAGTTACCTTCAGGGGAATAACTATGGCTACACCTTC. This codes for CASSYLQGNNYGYTF.

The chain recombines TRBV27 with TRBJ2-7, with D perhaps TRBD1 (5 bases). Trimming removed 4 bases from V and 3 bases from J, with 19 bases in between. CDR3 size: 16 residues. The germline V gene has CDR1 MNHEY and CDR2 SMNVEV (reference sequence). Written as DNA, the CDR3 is TGTGCCAGCAGTTCCTCCCTAGGGCAGGGAAACTACGAGCAGTACTTC. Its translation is CASSSSLGQGNYEQYF.

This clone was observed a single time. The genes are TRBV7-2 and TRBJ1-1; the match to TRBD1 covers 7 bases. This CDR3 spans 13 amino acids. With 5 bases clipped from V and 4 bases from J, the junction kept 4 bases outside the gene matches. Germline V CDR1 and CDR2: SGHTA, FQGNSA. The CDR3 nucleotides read TGTGCCAGCAGCCGACAGGGTATCACTGAAGCTTTCTTT. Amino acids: CASSRQGITEAFF.

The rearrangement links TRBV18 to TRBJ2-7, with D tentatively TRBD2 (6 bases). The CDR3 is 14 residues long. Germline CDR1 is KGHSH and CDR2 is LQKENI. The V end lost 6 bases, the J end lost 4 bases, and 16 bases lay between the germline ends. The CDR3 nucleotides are TGTGCCAGCTCCCGGGACGGGGCGGGGTACGAGCAGTACTTC. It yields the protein CASSRDGAGYEQYF.

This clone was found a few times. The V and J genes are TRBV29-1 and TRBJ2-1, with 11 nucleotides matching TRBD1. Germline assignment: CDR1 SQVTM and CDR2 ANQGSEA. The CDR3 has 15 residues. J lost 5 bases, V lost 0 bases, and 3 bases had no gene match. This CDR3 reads CSVEEGTGGHNEQFF. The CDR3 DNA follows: TGCAGCGTTGAAGAAGGGACAGGGGGGCACAATGAGCAGTTCTTC.

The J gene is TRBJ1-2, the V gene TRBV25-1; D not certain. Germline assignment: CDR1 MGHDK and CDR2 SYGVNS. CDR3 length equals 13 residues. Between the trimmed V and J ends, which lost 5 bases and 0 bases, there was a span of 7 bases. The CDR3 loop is CASSRGSNYGYTF. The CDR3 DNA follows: TGTGCCAGCAGTCGCGGCTCTAACTATGGCTACACCTTC.

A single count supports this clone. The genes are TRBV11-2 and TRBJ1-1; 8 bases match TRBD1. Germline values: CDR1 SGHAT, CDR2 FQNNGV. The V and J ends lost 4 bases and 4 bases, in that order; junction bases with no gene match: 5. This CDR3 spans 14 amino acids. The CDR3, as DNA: TGTGCCAGCAGCTGGGACAGGCCAACCACTGAAGCTTTCTTT. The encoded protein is CASSWDRPTTEAFF.

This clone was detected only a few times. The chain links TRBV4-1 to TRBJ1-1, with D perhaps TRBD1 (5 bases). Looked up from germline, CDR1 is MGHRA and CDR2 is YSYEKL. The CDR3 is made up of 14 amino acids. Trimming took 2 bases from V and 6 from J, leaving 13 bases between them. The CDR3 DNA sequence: TGCGCCAGCAGCCAACAGGGCCTCGCCCCTGAAGCTTTCTTT. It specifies CASSQQGLAPEAFF.

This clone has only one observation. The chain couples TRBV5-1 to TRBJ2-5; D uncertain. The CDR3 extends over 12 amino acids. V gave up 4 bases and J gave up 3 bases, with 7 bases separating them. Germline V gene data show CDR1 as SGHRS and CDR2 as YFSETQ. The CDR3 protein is CASSLSEETQYF. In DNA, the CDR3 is TGCGCCAGCAGCCTCAGTGAAGAGACCCAGTACTTC. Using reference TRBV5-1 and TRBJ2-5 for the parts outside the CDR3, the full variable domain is KAGVTQTPRYLIKTRGQQVTLSCSPISGHRSVSWYQQTPGQGLQFLFEYFSETQRNKGNFPGRFSGRQFSNSRSEMNVSTLELGDSALYLCASSLSEETQYFGPGTRLLVL.

DNA for the CDR3: TGTGCCAGCAGCCGAGGGGGTCCAAACTCCTACGAGCAGTACTTC. It translates to CASSRGGPNSYEQYF. The rearrangement links TRBV7-3 to TRBJ2-7, with TRBD1 as a possible D gene (6 bases). CDR3 length: 15 amino acids. Trimming pared 5 bases from V and 0 bases from J, leaving 14 bases between. The germline V gene encodes CDR1 SGHTA and CDR2 FQGTGA.

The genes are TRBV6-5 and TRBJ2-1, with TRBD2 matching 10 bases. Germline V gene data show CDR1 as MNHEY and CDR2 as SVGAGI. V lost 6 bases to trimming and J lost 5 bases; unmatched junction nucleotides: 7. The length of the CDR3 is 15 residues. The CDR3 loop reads CASRIQLAGNNEQFF. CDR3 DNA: TGTGCCAGCAGAATACAACTAGCGGGGAACAATGAGCAGTTCTTC.